The next 21 T cell receptor beta chains were all read from a single sample in a study of prognosis after radiotherapy for stage I lung cancer. From genomic DNA, TCR beta CDR3 was amplified by two-round multiplex PCR. Amplification in first-round PCR relied on primers specific to each TRBV and TRBJ gene. TCRdb reanalysed the multiplex PCR reads using MiXCR and keeps one entry per CDR3 protein. Of around 30,000 distinct CDR3 sequences listed, about 32% are singletons. The sequencing used PBMCs, collected before or after stereotactic body radiation therapy (not recorded which). These TCRs come from a donor aged 50 or older with non-small cell lung cancer.

On this clonotype: A much larger clonotype is one base distant, so this may be a read error. This rearrangement joins TRBV20-1 to TRBJ2-7; no clear D gene. From germline, CDR1 is DFQATT and CDR2 SNEGSKA (reference sequence). The CDR3 runs 16 residues. The V end lost 0 bases, the J end lost 1 base, and 16 bases lay between the germline ends. The CDR3 DNA sequence: TGCAGTGCTAGAGATTTGCTGCTACAGATTTCCTACGAGCAGTACTTC. This gives the protein CSARDLLLQISYEQYF.

In the case of this clonotype: The likely explanation is a read error, given a far larger clone one base away. The chain carries TRBV2 and TRBJ2-7, with D tentatively TRBD1 or TRBD2 (5 bases each). Between the trimmed V and J ends, which lost 5 bases and 7 bases, there was a span of 18 bases. The CDR3 has 14 residues. From germline, CDR1 is SNHLY and CDR2 FYNNEI. CDR3 coding DNA: TGTGCCAGCAGTCCCGGGGCTTATTACAATGAGCAGTACTTC. It yields the protein CASSPGAYYNEQYF.

The sample holds many counts of this clonotype. The chain joins TRBV5-1 to TRBJ2-3; no reliable D call. V was pared by 3 bases and J by 0 bases, with 11 bases between. CDR1 is SGHRS and CDR2 is YFSETQ in the germline V gene. The CDR3 is made up of 15 amino acids. CDR3 coding DNA: TGCGCCAGCAGCTCGGGTTTATCTAGCACAGATACGCAGTATTTT. Its protein product is CASSSGLSSTDTQYF.

The chain is built from TRBV24-1 and TRBJ2-3; D remains unclear. Trimming cost V 5 bases and J 2 bases, with 16 bases left between them. This CDR3 spans 16 amino acids. The germline V gene encodes CDR1 KGHDR and CDR2 SFDVKD. CDR3: CATSVPPAQSTDTQYF. The CDR3 DNA follows: TGTGCCACCAGTGTCCCACCAGCGCAATCCACAGATACGCAGTATTTT.

At least ten counts were recorded for this clonotype. This rearrangement joins TRBV11-2 to TRBJ2-3, with D possibly matching TRBD1 (5 bases). Germline V gives CDR1 SGHAT, CDR2 FQNNGV. The CDR3 is made up of 13 amino acids. V gave up 10 bases and J gave up 2 bases, with 13 bases separating them. As DNA, the CDR3 is TGTGCCACCACTACAGGTGTCACAGATACGCAGTATTTT. The encoded protein is CATTTGVTDTQYF.

This clonotype showed up just once. A far larger clone is off by one base, so a read error is likely. This chain links TRBV6-4 with TRBJ1-3, with D unresolved. This CDR3 contains 16 residues. The V and J ends lost 2 bases and 1 base respectively, with 12 bases between them. CDR1 MRHNA and CDR2 SNTAGT come from the germline V gene. The CDR3 DNA reads as TGTGCCAGCAGTGACCGACCGGTGGCGTCTGGAAACACCATATATTTT. Translating gives CASSDRPVASGNTIYF.

This clonotype was counted ten times or more. The V gene is TRBV9, the J gene TRBJ2-1; D remains unclear. Germline V gives CDR1 SGDLS, CDR2 YYNGEE. V was shortened by 2 bases and J by 2 bases, with 5 bases between the two germline ends. This CDR3 is built from 13 residues. This CDR3 reads CASSVPTYNEQFF. CDR3 nucleotide sequence: TGTGCCAGCAGCGTCCCCACCTACAATGAGCAGTTCTTC.

Many counts were recorded for this clonotype. The gene calls are TRBV20-1 and TRBJ2-3, with D possibly TRBD1 on 5 matching bases. CDR1 DFQATT and CDR2 SNEGSKA come from the germline V gene (reference sequence). Trimming took off 0 bases at V and 9 bases at J, with 13 bases between the two ends. This CDR3 is 13 amino acids long. CDR3 region: CSARDPGWVTQYF. In nucleotides, the CDR3 is TGCAGTGCTAGAGATCCAGGGTGGGTAACGCAGTATTTT.

This clonotype appeared many times. This chain links TRBV6-2 or TRBV6-3 with TRBJ2-7; D not certain. This CDR3 is 13 amino acids long. Trimming took 6 bases from V and 1 from J, leaving 10 bases between them. Germline-derived CDR1 and CDR2 are MNHEY and SVGEGT. The CDR3 loop is CASRRLESYEQYF. CDR3 sequence (DNA): TGTGCCAGCAGGCGTCTTGAGTCCTACGAGCAGTACTTC.

Concerning this clonotype: A read error may account for a junction end that differs from germline. This CDR3 is CASSFQDRAGEDFF. The CDR3 coding sequence is TGTGCCAGCAGTTTCCAGGACAGGGCGGGCGAAGATTTCTTT. V is TRBV27 and J is TRBJ1-1; TRBD1 matches at 8 bases. Germline values: CDR1 MNHEY, CDR2 SMNVEV (reference sequence). The length of the CDR3 is 14 residues.

This clonotype occurred many times. The genes are TRBV28 and TRBJ2-7; D may correspond to TRBD1 or TRBD2 (5 bases each). Per germline, CDR1 MDHEN and CDR2 SYDVKM. The CDR3 sequence is 16 residues long. The V end was cut by 5 bases, the J end by 2 bases, with 19 bases between. CDR3 sequence (DNA): TGTGCCAGCAGTACTCCCGGGACCCTAACCCCCTACGAGCAGTACTTC. Translating gives CASSTPGTLTPYEQYF.

Sample share makes this clonotype medium-sized. The chain links TRBV15 to TRBJ2-3; no firm D call. Trimming left V 2 bases short and J 2 bases short, with 11 bases between. Germline CDR1 is LNHNV and CDR2 is YYDKDF (reference sequence). CDR3 length equals 15 residues. The CDR3 sequence: CATSRPLDATDTQYF. The CDR3 nucleotides are TGTGCCACCAGCAGACCGTTGGATGCCACAGATACGCAGTATTTT.

This clonotype was seen at least ten times. This chain links TRBV20-1 with TRBJ2-3; TRBD2 matches 9 bases. Germline V CDR1 and CDR2: DFQATT, SNEGSKA (reference sequence). CDR3 length: 14 residues. Losses at the gene ends were 2 bases for V and 2 bases for J; bases not matched to a gene: 2. The CDR3 DNA follows: TGCAGTGCTAGACTAGCGGGAAACACAGATACGCAGTATTTT. Amino acids: CSARLAGNTDTQYF.

This clonotype was counted many times. V usage is TRBV14 and J usage is TRBJ1-6; D is unclear. The V gene's germline CDR1 is SGHDN and CDR2 FVKESK. The CDR3 spans 16 residues. V was pared by 1 base and J by 7 bases, with 14 bases between. The CDR3 loop reads CASSQVSGAANSPLHF. For the CDR3, the DNA is TGTGCCAGCAGCCAAGTTTCCGGCGCAGCGAATTCACCCCTCCACTTT.

Comment on this clonotype: A far larger clone is only one base removed, so a read error is likely. V is TRBV18 and J is TRBJ2-7, with a possible D match to TRBD2 (5 bases). The V end was cut by 5 bases, the J end by 7 bases, with 18 bases between. The CDR3 is 14 amino acids. The germline gives CDR1 KGHSH, CDR2 LQKENI. CDR3 in amino acids: CASSSGARNDEQYF. In DNA, the CDR3 is TGTGCCAGCTCAAGCGGCGCTAGGAACGATGAGCAGTACTTC.

The CDR3 DNA reads TGTGCCAGCAGTGAACAAGAGACTTTTAACTATGGCTACACCTTC. The encoded protein is CASSEQETFNYGYTF. The V and J genes are TRBV6-2 or TRBV6-3 and TRBJ1-2, with D unresolved. V dropped 5 bases and J dropped 1 base, with 14 bases sitting between them. The germline CDR1 and CDR2 sequences are MNHEY and SVGEGT. The CDR3 covers 15 residues.

This clonotype was seen at least ten times. The rearrangement links TRBV28 to TRBJ1-5; D gene unclear. Germline V gives CDR1 MDHEN, CDR2 SYDVKM. V lost 3 bases to trimming and J lost 6 bases, with 3 bases between them. The CDR3 is made up of 11 amino acids. The CDR3 sequence is CASSFGQPQHF. The CDR3 DNA is TGTGCCAGCAGTTTTGGTCAGCCCCAGCATTTT.

The rearrangement joins TRBV6-1 to TRBJ2-7; D possibly uses TRBD1 or TRBD2 (5 bases each). Germline CDR1 MNHNS, CDR2 SASEGT. Trimming shortened V by 6 bases and J by 6 bases, and 15 bases separated the two germline ends. The CDR3 runs 13 residues. The CDR3, as DNA: TGTGCCAGCAGGGGGCGGGCCGTCTTCGAGCAGTACTTC. Protein sequence: CASRGRAVFEQYF.

This sequence joins TRBV27 and TRBJ2-7, with 7 bases aligning to TRBD1. This CDR3 comprises 13 residues. Germline CDR1 MNHEY, CDR2 SMNVEV (reference sequence). With V trimmed by 6 bases and J by 2 bases, 4 bases remained unmatched. The CDR3 DNA sequence: TGTGCCAGCAGCCGGGACAGCCCCTACGAGCAGTACTTC. This codes for CASSRDSPYEQYF.

This clonotype was recorded many times. V and J are TRBV10-3 and TRBJ2-1; TRBD2 might be the D (5 bases). With 8 bases removed from V and 5 bases from J, the gap between germline ends came to 19 bases. Germline loops: CDR1 ENHRY, CDR2 SYGVKD. This CDR3 comprises 15 residues. The CDR3 protein is CAIRWAERGNNEQFF. In DNA, the CDR3 is TGTGCCATCCGTTGGGCAGAGAGAGGGAACAATGAGCAGTTCTTC.

This clonotype occurred many times. This chain uses TRBV9 with TRBJ2-1; D gene unclear. Germline lookup yields CDR1 SGDLS and CDR2 YYNGEE. CDR3 length: 12 residues. Between the trimmed V and J ends, which lost 4 bases and 4 bases, there was a span of 6 bases. Here the CDR3 DNA reads TGTGCCAGCAGCCCCCAGTACAATGAGCAGTTCTTC. Translating it yields CASSPQYNEQFF.